This passage covers 18 T cell receptor beta chains from one sample sequenced in a study of cytomegalovirus exposure and HLA in healthy donors. Researchers ran the PCR with 60 Vbeta and 13 Jbeta primers. Data came from immunoSEQ multiplex PCR; TCRdb stores just in-frame clones and leaves some out. The sample includes under 90,000 clones, about 79% of them seen just once. Sequenced sample: PBMCs. The receptors here all came from a woman in her thirties or forties in good health and CMV-seronegative.

The sample holds a few counts of this clone. V and J are TRBV30 and TRBJ2-1; TRBD1 matches 7 bases. Germline V gene sequence: CDR1 GTSNPN, CDR2 SVGIG (reference sequence). Trimming took 5 bases from V and 7 from J; bases not matched to a gene: 14. CDR3 length: 15 residues. The CDR3 region is CAWRRDRASRNEQFF. CDR3 bases: TGTGCCTGGCGCCGAGACAGGGCATCGCGGAATGAGCAGTTCTTC. The full variable domain, its missing parts supplied by reference TRBV30 and TRBJ2-1, is SQTIHQWPATLVQPVGSPLSLECTVEGTSNPNLYWYRQAAGRGLQLLFYSVGIGQISSEVPQNLSASRPQDRQFILSSKKLLLSDSGFYLCAWRRDRASRNEQFFGPGTRLTVL.

The CDR3 protein is CSAKGLAELEQYF. DNA of the CDR3: TGCAGCGCCAAGGGACTAGCGGAGCTCGAGCAGTACTTC. The V gene is TRBV29-1, the J gene TRBJ2-7, with 11 positions matching TRBD2. Germline V gene lookup returns CDR1 SQVTM and CDR2 ANQGSEA. With 7 bases clipped from V and 6 bases from J, the junction kept 8 bases outside the gene matches. CDR3 size: 13 residues.

This chain joins TRBV5-1 and TRBJ1-5; weak D call: TRBD1 (6 bases). The germline V and J ends were trimmed by 4 bases and 5 bases, with 13 bases remaining between them. Germline values: CDR1 SGHRS, CDR2 YFSETQ. The CDR3 is 14 amino acids. The CDR3 DNA is TGCGCCAGCAGCCCGGGAGGGGGTGATCAGCCCCAGCATTTT. The encoded protein is CASSPGGGDQPQHF.

V usage is TRBV27 and J usage is TRBJ1-1; D perhaps matches TRBD1 (5 bases). V dropped 7 bases and J dropped 7 bases, with 19 bases sitting between them. Germline lookup yields CDR1 MNHEY and CDR2 SMNVEV (reference sequence). CDR3 length equals 14 residues. The CDR3 loop reads CASKHRGTVHEAFF. The CDR3, as DNA: TGTGCCAGCAAACACCGGGGGACCGTACATGAAGCTTTCTTT.

The V and J genes are TRBV10-2 and TRBJ1-1, with D hard to call. Germline-derived CDR1 and CDR2 are WSHSY and SAAADI. V was cut by 5 bases and J by 1 base, with 14 bases left in between. The CDR3 contains 15 residues. The CDR3 here is CASSKPDMGNTEAFF. CDR3 nucleotide sequence: TGCGCCAGCAGTAAACCTGACATGGGGAACACTGAAGCTTTCTTT.

The chain has TRBV19 and TRBJ1-3, with D possibly TRBD1 on 6 matching bases. The CDR3 is made up of 14 amino acids. V shed 5 bases and J shed 9 bases, with 17 bases lying between them. Looked up from germline, CDR1 is LNHDA and CDR2 is SQIVND (reference sequence). CDR3 DNA: TGTGCCAGTAGTTTCAAGACAGGCGAAGCCACCATATATTTT. This translates into CASSFKTGEATIYF. The variable domain in full, with the rest retrieved from reference TRBV19 and TRBJ1-3, is DGGITQSPKYLFRKEGQNVTLSCEQNLNHDAMYWYRQDPGQGLRLIYYSQIVNDFQKGDIAEGYSVSREKKESFPLTVTSAQKNPTAFYLCASSFKTGEATIYFGEGSWLTVV.

The rearrangement links TRBV9 to TRBJ1-1; no definite D call. The CDR3 sequence is 13 residues long. The V gene lost 0 bases and the J gene lost 1 base, with 4 bases spanning the gap. Per germline, CDR1 SGDLS and CDR2 YYNGEE. CDR3 nucleotide sequence: TGTGCCAGCAGCGTAGAGCCGAACACTGAAGCTTTCTTT. Translating gives CASSVEPNTEAFF.

This chain connects TRBV19 to TRBJ2-3, with D perhaps matching TRBD2 (5 bases). Per the germline V gene, CDR1 is LNHDA and CDR2 is SQIVND (reference sequence). The V and J ends lost 1 base and 5 bases respectively, with 13 bases between them. The CDR3 covers 15 residues. The CDR3 nucleotides read TGTGCCAGTAGTATAGGGTGGCGGGTTGGAGATACGCAGTATTTT. Its translation is CASSIGWRVGDTQYF.

The genes are TRBV2 and TRBJ1-5; the D gene is possibly TRBD1 (5 bases). CDR1 and CDR2 from the germline V gene are SNHLY and FYNNEI. V lost 6 bases, J lost 2 bases, and 14 bases lay in between. This CDR3 has 15 amino acids. CDR3 in amino acids: CASRGGVGGNQPQHF. CDR3 in DNA: TGTGCCAGCAGGGGGGGGGTAGGGGGCAATCAGCCCCAGCATTTT.

The chain is built from TRBV6-1 and TRBJ2-2; the match to TRBD2 covers 12 bases. Trimming removed 3 bases from V and 7 bases from J; junction bases left unmatched: 3. This CDR3 spans 15 amino acids. Germline V gives CDR1 MNHNS, CDR2 SASEGT. For the CDR3, the DNA is TGTGCCAGCAGTGACCTAGCGGGGGGGGTCGGGGAGCTGTTTTTT. The encoded protein is CASSDLAGGVGELFF.

J is TRBJ1-4 and V is TRBV20-1, with no clear D. Germline values: CDR1 DFQATT, CDR2 SNEGSKA (reference sequence). V shed 2 bases and J shed 8 bases, with 6 bases lying between them. This CDR3 has 11 residues. The CDR3 sequence is CSARISEKLFF. CDR3 in DNA: TGCAGTGCTAGAATAAGCGAAAAACTGTTTTTT.

CDR3: CASSIRRGNNQPQHF. The CDR3 DNA sequence: TGTGCCAGTAGTATCCGCAGGGGAAACAATCAGCCCCAGCATTTT. The chain joins TRBV19 to TRBJ1-5; D perhaps matches TRBD1 (6 bases). CDR1 is LNHDA, CDR2 SQIVND, per germline (reference sequence). Trimming pared 3 bases from V and 3 bases from J, leaving 12 bases between. CDR3 length: 15 amino acids.

This clone appeared a few times. V gene TRBV7-8 combines with J gene TRBJ2-3, with TRBD2 identical over 9 bases. Germline loops: CDR1 SGHVS, CDR2 FQNEAQ. The ends lost 4 bases at V and 5 bases at J; junction bases unmatched: 13. The CDR3 has 17 amino acids. CDR3 region: CASSSRVAGGRKDTQYF. The DNA of the CDR3 is TGTGCCAGCAGCTCCCGAGTGGCGGGGGGGCGGAAAGATACGCAGTATTTT.

V usage is TRBV5-1 and J usage is TRBJ2-2; no definite D call. V was cut by 4 bases and J by 7 bases, with 17 bases left in between. Germline V lookup: CDR1 SGHRS, CDR2 YFSETQ. The CDR3 consists of 15 residues. The CDR3 DNA sequence: TGCGCCAGCAGCCCTCGAACTAATTCGTACGGGGAGCTGTTTTTT. This sequence encodes CASSPRTNSYGELFF.

This chain joins TRBV10-2 and TRBJ2-6; possibly TRBD2 for D (5 bases). V shed 3 bases and J shed 0 bases, with 9 bases lying between them. The germline V gene has CDR1 WSHSY and CDR2 SAAADI. This CDR3 spans 16 amino acids. The CDR3 DNA reads as TGCGCCAGCAGTGAAGGGAGAATCTCTGGGGCCAACGTCCTGACTTTC. This codes for CASSEGRISGANVLTF.

The DNA of the CDR3 is TGTGCCAGTAGTATACGCAGGGAACCCACTGAAGCTTTCTTT. Its protein is CASSIRREPTEAFF. The rearrangement uses TRBV19 and TRBJ1-1, with D possibly matching TRBD1 (5 bases). The length of the CDR3 is 14 residues. The germline gives CDR1 LNHDA, CDR2 SQIVND (reference sequence). Trimming pared 2 bases from V and 4 bases from J, leaving 11 bases between.

The chain links TRBV14 to TRBJ1-5; maybe TRBD1 (6 bases). CDR3 size: 14 residues. V was pared by 4 bases and J by 6 bases, with 13 bases between. Looked up from germline, CDR1 is SGHDN and CDR2 is FVKESK. CDR3 sequence (DNA): TGTGCCAGCAGCCGAACAGGGTTGGGTCAGCCCCAGCATTTT. Protein sequence: CASSRTGLGQPQHF.

The chain carries TRBV6-4 and TRBJ2-3, with TRBD2 matching over 11 bases. V trimming: 3 bases; J trimming: 6 bases; junction bases outside the gene matches: 5. This CDR3 has 15 amino acids. CDR1 and CDR2 (germline): MRHNA, SNTAGT. The CDR3 DNA reads TGTGCCAGCAGTGAAACTAGCGGGAGTTTGGATACGCAGTATTTT. Its protein is CASSETSGSLDTQYF.